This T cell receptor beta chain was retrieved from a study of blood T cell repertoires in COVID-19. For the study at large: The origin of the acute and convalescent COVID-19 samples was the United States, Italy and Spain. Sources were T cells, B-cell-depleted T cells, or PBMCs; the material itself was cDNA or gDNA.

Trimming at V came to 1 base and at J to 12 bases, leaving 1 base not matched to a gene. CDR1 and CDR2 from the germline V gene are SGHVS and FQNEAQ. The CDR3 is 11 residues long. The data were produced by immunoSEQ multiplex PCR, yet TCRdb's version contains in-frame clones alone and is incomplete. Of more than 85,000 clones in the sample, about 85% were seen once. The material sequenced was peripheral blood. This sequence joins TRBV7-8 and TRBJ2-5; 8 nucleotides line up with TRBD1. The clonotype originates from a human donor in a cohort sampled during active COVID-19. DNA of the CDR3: TGTGCCAGCAGCTTAGAGGACAGGGAGTACTTC. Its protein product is CASSLEDREYF.